The entry below describes one T cell receptor (beta chain). The CDR3 contains 15 residues. V shed 0 bases, J shed 7 bases, and the junction held 5 bases outside the gene matches. The germline V gene encodes CDR1 LGHNA and CDR2 YSLEER. This entry belongs to a study of blood T cell repertoires in COVID-19. The assay was immunoSEQ multiplex PCR, and TCRdb's table has in-frame clones only and misses some. The sample records some 290,000 clones, 65% to 90% being singletons. The chain carries TRBV4-3 and TRBJ1-2, with 10 positions matching TRBD1. Sequencing input: peripheral blood. This receptor was obtained from a woman aged 60-75 years with active or convalescent COVID-19. Here the CDR3 reads CASSQDTRQGAGYTF. In nucleotides, the CDR3 is TGCGCCAGCAGCCAAGACACCCGACAGGGGGCTGGCTACACCTTC.